This T cell receptor beta chain came from a study of blood T cell repertoires in COVID-19. Germline V gives CDR1 SGHRS, CDR2 YFSETQ. Trimming removed 3 bases from V and 5 bases from J; junction bases left unmatched: 18. The CDR3 totals 18 residues. Data came from immunoSEQ multiplex PCR; TCRdb stores just in-frame clones and leaves some out. Seen here are about 190,000 clones, around 90% observed once, and the top ten hold approximately 7%. The source is a middle-aged man with acute or convalescent COVID-19. The sample consisted of peripheral blood. V usage is TRBV5-1 and J usage is TRBJ2-5; TRBD1 matches 8 bases. In nucleotides, the CDR3 is TGCGCCAGCAGCTGGTGGGCTACGACAGGGGCCCCGGGGGAGACCCAGTACTTC. Translation: CASSWWATTGAPGETQYF.